In this sample, the clone carrying this T cell receptor (beta chain) turned up many times. The antigen remains unidentified. TCR beta CDR3 sequences were amplified from RNA transcripts. The TCR CDR3 first-round RT-PCR relied on the HTBI primer set. Each CDR3 protein is one row after TCRdb ran MiXCR on the multiplex PCR reads. The repertoire has around 690,000 distinct CDR3 sequences, around 15% of them found once; the top ten carry 15% to 17%. This sample stems from a study of T cells in Graves' hyperthyroidism and ophthalmopathy. Study-level background: It was at initial diagnosis, before any treatment, that peripheral blood was collected.

The CDR3 is 14 amino acids. The ends were cut back, 5 bases at V and 0 bases at J, with 7 bases in the middle. Study observations and caveats: With a median lead of about 6.9 months before onset, the model predicted ophthalmopathy. Among thyroid clonotypes expanded above 0.001, most also appeared in blood.

Stable disease denoted Graves' hyperthyroidism without ophthalmopathy progression within 18 months. The sequence was collected from a man in his fifties or sixties with Graves' hyperthyroidism. The specimen sequenced was blood. The chain has TRBV12-3 or TRBV12-4 and TRBJ1-4; D unclear. CDR3 amino acids: CASSRAATNEKLFF. As DNA, the CDR3 is TGTGCCAGCAGTCGGGCAGCAACTAATGAAAAACTGTTTTTT.